The 16 T cell receptor beta chains below were found in one sample sequenced in a study of control samples from healthy donors and cancer patients. Here immunoSEQ multiplex PCR was the method, and the copy in TCRdb shows in-frame clones only, minus some. The sample has 150,000 to 200,000 clones; approximately 90% are singletons. The sequencing input was blood. These receptors were collected from a man aged 25 to 40 in good health.

The chain carries TRBV27 and TRBJ1-5; 7 nucleotides line up with TRBD1. The germline gives CDR1 MNHEY, CDR2 SMNVEV (reference sequence). The CDR3 totals 11 residues. V was pared by 4 bases and J by 11 bases, with 2 bases of the junction left unmatched. In DNA form, the CDR3 reads TGTGCCAGCAGTTCCGGGACAGCCCAGCATTTT. Protein: CASSSGTAQHF.

The chain joins TRBV9 to TRBJ2-7; D is unresolved. Per germline, CDR1 SGDLS and CDR2 YYNGEE. V was pared by 0 bases and J by 2 bases, with 9 bases between. This CDR3 is 14 amino acids long. CDR3 protein: CASSVGPDAYEQYF. Written as DNA, the CDR3 is TGTGCCAGCAGCGTAGGCCCAGATGCCTACGAGCAGTACTTC.

V usage is TRBV27 and J usage is TRBJ1-2; maybe TRBD1 (5 bases). V lost 0 bases and J lost 7, with 9 bases in between. CDR1 is MNHEY, CDR2 SMNVEV, per germline (reference sequence). There are 13 residues in the CDR3. CDR3 DNA sequence: TGTGCCAGCAGTTTATCCCCGGGGACTGGCTACACCTTC. It yields the protein CASSLSPGTGYTF.

This sequence joins TRBV18 and TRBJ2-3; TRBD2 aligns across 12 bases. With V trimmed by 3 bases and J by 2 bases, 6 bases remained unmatched. The CDR3 contains 17 residues. From germline, CDR1 is KGHSH and CDR2 LQKENI. CDR3 protein: CASSPYRLAGDTDTQYF. CDR3 coding DNA: TGTGCCAGCTCACCCTACCGACTAGCGGGGGACACAGATACGCAGTATTTT.

The rearrangement uses TRBV7-9 and TRBJ1-4; D remains unclear. V gave up 3 bases and J gave up 8 bases, with 10 bases separating them. CDR1 and CDR2 (germline): SEHNR, FQNEAQ (reference sequence). The CDR3 is made up of 13 amino acids. Here the CDR3 DNA reads TGTGCCAGCAGCTTCCCACTAGAGGAAAAACTGTTTTTT. It specifies CASSFPLEEKLFF.

The genes are TRBV5-1 and TRBJ1-1, with 8 bases fitting TRBD1. Germline V lookup: CDR1 SGHRS, CDR2 YFSETQ. The CDR3 spans 13 residues. V was pared by 4 bases and J by 3 bases, with 2 bases of the junction left unmatched. CDR3 coding DNA: TGCGCCAGCAGCCAGGACAGGGACACTGAAGCTTTCTTT. Translation: CASSQDRDTEAFF.

This sequence joins TRBV3-1 (or the pseudogene TRBV3-2) and TRBJ2-3; either TRBD1 or TRBD2 may supply D (5 bases each). The V end was cut by 4 bases, the J end by 1 base, with 18 bases between. This CDR3 comprises 17 residues. Germline assignment: CDR1 LGHDT and CDR2 YNNKEL (reference sequence). This chain's CDR3 is CASSPPDPGTCTDTQYF. The CDR3 region has the DNA TGTGCCAGCAGCCCCCCCGATCCCGGGACCTGCACAGATACGCAGTATTTT.

The chain recombines TRBV5-6 with TRBJ2-7; D not certain. Germline CDR1 is SGHDT and CDR2 is YYEEEE. Deletions cut 1 base from V and 2 bases from J, with 10 bases between. There are 14 residues in the CDR3. The CDR3 nucleotides read TGTGCCAGCAGCTTGAGGTCGGGTCCCTACGAGCAGTACTTC. Protein product: CASSLRSGPYEQYF.

This chain connects TRBV24-1 to TRBJ2-2; D perhaps matches TRBD2 (5 bases). V was shortened by 2 bases and J by 6 bases, with 12 bases between the two germline ends. Germline CDR1 and CDR2: KGHDR and SFDVKD. This CDR3 spans 15 amino acids. The CDR3 protein is CATSDSSTIPGELFF. As DNA, the CDR3 is TGTGCCACCAGTGATTCCTCGACTATACCCGGGGAGCTGTTTTTT.

V usage is TRBV18 and J usage is TRBJ1-3; the D is unclear. The CDR3 is 14 amino acids. Germline V gene lookup returns CDR1 KGHSH and CDR2 LQKENI. The V and J ends lost 6 bases and 2 bases respectively, with 11 bases between them. CDR3: CASSGDGAGNTIYF. The CDR3 nucleotides read TGTGCCAGCTCCGGTGACGGAGCTGGAAACACCATATATTTT.

The rearrangement links TRBV6-5 to TRBJ1-2; TRBD1 is a possible D gene (5 bases). The CDR3 spans 14 residues. V was clipped by 10 bases and J by 3 bases, with 18 bases between them. Looked up from germline, CDR1 is MNHEY and CDR2 is SVGAGI. CDR3 in amino acids: CATLRGTRDYGYTF. The CDR3, as DNA: TGTGCCACTTTACGAGGGACTCGCGACTATGGCTACACCTTC.

The rearrangement links TRBV7-9 to TRBJ1-6; tentative D call: TRBD1 (6 bases). Germline V gene sequence: CDR1 SEHNR, CDR2 FQNEAQ (reference sequence). Trimming removed 5 bases at V and 0 bases at J, with 23 bases between. This CDR3 has 20 amino acids. In DNA form, the CDR3 reads TGTGCCAGCAGCCGGGGGATGTCAAACAGGGTAGGCTCCTATAATTCACCCCTCCACTTT. It yields the protein CASSRGMSNRVGSYNSPLHF. Drawing the rest from reference TRBV7-9 and TRBJ1-6, the complete variable domain is DTGVSQNPRHKITKRGQNVTFRCDPISEHNRLYWYRQTLGQGPEFLTYFQNEAQLEKSRLLSDRFSAERPKGSFSTLEIQRTEQGDSAMYLCASSRGMSNRVGSYNSPLHFGNGTRLTVT.

The CDR3 loop is CASSLGPQGGTEAFF. In DNA form, the CDR3 reads TGTGCCAGCAGCTTAGGGCCACAGGGGGGCACTGAAGCTTTCTTT. The chain joins TRBV7-6 to TRBJ1-1, with 8 bases identical to TRBD1. CDR1 and CDR2 (germline): SGHVS, FNYEAQ. This CDR3 contains 15 residues. Trimming cost V 1 base and J 4 bases; bases outside gene matches: 5.

V usage is TRBV27 and J usage is TRBJ1-5; tentatively, D is TRBD1 (5 bases). V lost 5 bases and J lost 7, with 15 bases in between. This CDR3 has 14 residues. Germline-derived CDR1 and CDR2 are MNHEY and SMNVEV (reference sequence). CDR3 region: CASSLSRDRQPQHF. The DNA for the CDR3 is TGTGCCAGCAGTCTAAGCAGGGATCGGCAGCCCCAGCATTTT.

The gene calls are TRBV19 and TRBJ1-6; weak D call: TRBD1 (5 bases). Between the trimmed V and J ends, which lost 3 bases and 4 bases, there was a span of 7 bases. Germline V lookup: CDR1 LNHDA, CDR2 SQIVND (reference sequence). This CDR3 has 14 residues. CDR3 bases: TGTGCCAGTAGTATGGGGCCATATAATTCACCCCTCCACTTT. Amino acid sequence: CASSMGPYNSPLHF.

The sample holds one count of this clone. V is TRBV6-5 and J is TRBJ2-7; no definite D call. The germline V gene encodes CDR1 MNHEY and CDR2 SVGAGI. The V end lost 5 bases, the J end lost 2 bases, and 10 bases lay between the germline ends. The CDR3 runs to 13 residues. CDR3 region: CASSTETAYEQYF. The CDR3, as DNA: TGTGCCAGCAGTACGGAGACGGCCTACGAGCAGTACTTC.